The 26 T cell receptor beta chains in this list originate from one sample, sequenced in a study of T cell responses to AZD1222 COVID-19 vaccine. Generated by immunoSEQ multiplex PCR, the TCRdb table keeps only in-frame clones and is missing some. The data hold tens of thousands of clones, with 86% observed a single time. The material sequenced was peripheral blood, taken on day 0 of AZD1222 vaccination. Source of these receptors: an adult in good health.

V gene TRBV28 combines with J gene TRBJ2-3; D ambiguous. CDR3 length equals 13 residues. In germline, CDR1 is MDHEN, CDR2 SYDVKM. Trimming took 0 bases from V and 4 from J, leaving 5 bases between them. CDR3 sequence (DNA): TGTGCCAGCAGTTTATGGCTAGCAGATACGCAGTATTTT. Residues: CASSLWLADTQYF.

CDR3 region: CSVERLSGSREQYF. CDR3 nucleotide sequence: TGCAGCGTTGAACGTTTGTCAGGTTCTCGGGAGCAGTACTTC. The rearrangement uses TRBV29-1 and TRBJ2-7; no clear D gene. Germline-derived CDR1 and CDR2 are SQVTM and ANQGSEA. V gave up 2 bases and J gave up 7 bases, with 18 bases separating them. The CDR3 spans 14 residues.

The chain's CDR3 is CASSPRGGSTDTQYF. CDR3 bases: TGTGCCAGCTCACCACGGGGCGGTAGCACAGATACGCAGTATTTT. The chain is built from TRBV18 and TRBJ2-3; a possible D gene is TRBD1 (5 bases). V dropped 1 base and J dropped 0 bases, with 8 bases sitting between them. CDR1 is KGHSH, CDR2 LQKENI, per germline. The CDR3 has 15 amino acids.

The V gene is TRBV19, the J gene TRBJ2-7; the D is unclear. This CDR3 has 13 residues. Germline-derived CDR1 and CDR2 are LNHDA and SQIVND (reference sequence). V was shortened by 3 bases and J by 3 bases, with 9 bases between the two germline ends. CDR3 residues: CASSIAPSYEQYF. The CDR3 bases are TGTGCCAGTAGTATTGCTCCCAGCTACGAGCAGTACTTC.

The chain links TRBV30 to TRBJ1-1; 7 bases agree with TRBD1. Germline CDR1 and CDR2: GTSNPN and SVGIG (reference sequence). This CDR3 is 15 amino acids long. V was clipped by 1 base and J by 7 bases; unmatched bases: 12. The DNA for the CDR3 is TGTGCCTGGAGTGCCTACGGCAGGGGGAAAAGTGAAGCTTTCTTT. This gives the protein CAWSAYGRGKSEAFF.

The chain has TRBV12-3 or TRBV12-4 and TRBJ2-5; D not certain. CDR3 size: 13 residues. V was trimmed by 6 bases and J by 2 bases, leaving 10 bases between them. The CDR3 is CASSATAQETQYF. In DNA form, the CDR3 reads TGTGCCAGCAGCGCCACCGCTCAAGAGACCCAGTACTTC.

The V gene is TRBV12-5, the J gene TRBJ1-1; D perhaps matches TRBD1 (6 bases). Between the trimmed V and J ends, which lost 0 bases and 8 bases, there was a span of 10 bases. This CDR3 comprises 13 residues. Germline V gene sequence: CDR1 LGHNT, CDR2 FRNRAP. CDR3 protein: CASGLVLGGEAFF. The CDR3 region has the DNA TGTGCTAGTGGTTTGGTACTGGGGGGCGAAGCTTTCTTT.

The CDR3 DNA reads as TGCGCCAGCAGCTTGGCGTGGGGGATAGGCTATGGCTACACCTTC. Its protein is CASSLAWGIGYGYTF. The chain carries TRBV5-1 and TRBJ1-2; weak D call: TRBD1 (5 bases). V was trimmed by 0 bases and J by 4 bases, leaving 13 bases between them. The germline gives CDR1 SGHRS, CDR2 YFSETQ. CDR3 size: 15 residues. Using reference TRBV5-1 and TRBJ1-2 for the parts outside the CDR3, the full variable domain is KAGVTQTPRYLIKTRGQQVTLSCSPISGHRSVSWYQQTPGQGLQFLFEYFSETQRNKGNFPGRFSGRQFSNSRSEMNVSTLELGDSALYLCASSLAWGIGYGYTFGSGTRLTVV.

The chain has TRBV5-5 and TRBJ2-2, with 11 bases aligning to TRBD1. The germline CDR1 and CDR2 sequences are SGHKS and YYEKEE (reference sequence). V lost 3 bases, J lost 5 bases, and 6 bases stayed unmatched. The CDR3 is made up of 16 amino acids. The CDR3 nucleotides are TGTGCCAGCAGCTGGACAGGGGGCTCGAGGACCGGGGAGCTGTTTTTT. This translates into CASSWTGGSRTGELFF.

Only one count was recorded for this clone. The chain employs TRBV10-1 and TRBJ2-1; TRBD1 aligns across 10 bases. CDR1 and CDR2 (germline): WNHNN, SYGVQD (reference sequence). This CDR3 spans 13 amino acids. J lost 7 bases, V lost 5 bases, and 2 bases had no gene match. The CDR3 sequence: CASSPDRGNEQFF. The CDR3 coding sequence is TGCGCCAGCAGTCCGGACAGGGGGAATGAGCAGTTCTTC.

The chain is built from TRBV5-1 and TRBJ1-1, with TRBD1 matching 8 bases. The length of the CDR3 is 14 residues. Per germline, CDR1 SGHRS and CDR2 YFSETQ. J was trimmed by 8 bases and V by 5 bases; bases with no gene match: 11. The CDR3 spells CASSVGQGGNEAFF. The CDR3 nucleotides are TGCGCCAGCAGTGTCGGACAGGGAGGGAACGAAGCTTTCTTT. The complete variable domain, with remaining parts taken from reference TRBV5-1 and TRBJ1-1, reads KAGVTQTPRYLIKTRGQQVTLSCSPISGHRSVSWYQQTPGQGLQFLFEYFSETQRNKGNFPGRFSGRQFSNSRSEMNVSTLELGDSALYLCASSVGQGGNEAFFGQGTRLTVV.

The rearrangement links TRBV2 to TRBJ2-2; D possibly corresponds to TRBD1 (5 bases). V was cut by 7 bases and J by 1 base, with 10 bases left in between. CDR1 is SNHLY, CDR2 FYNNEI, per germline. The CDR3 is 14 residues long. CDR3 sequence: CASTRVRNTGELFF. The CDR3 coding sequence is TGTGCCAGCACCAGGGTTCGGAACACCGGGGAGCTGTTTTTT.

CDR3 DNA: TGTGCCAGCAGCCTGGACAGGGCGCAAAACATTCAGTACTTC. It yields the protein CASSLDRAQNIQYF. V is TRBV5-5 and J is TRBJ2-4, with TRBD1 matching 8 bases. This CDR3 is built from 14 residues. Germline V CDR1 and CDR2: SGHKS, YYEKEE (reference sequence). The V gene end was trimmed by 4 bases and the J gene end by 5 bases; junction bases not matched to a gene: 5.

This clone was seen once. The chain carries TRBV7-2 and TRBJ2-1; 12 bases are shared with TRBD2. Germline V gives CDR1 SGHTA, CDR2 FQGNSA. The length of the CDR3 is 20 residues. Losses at the gene ends were 0 bases for V and 0 bases for J; bases not matched to a gene: 9. In DNA, the CDR3 is TGTGCCAGCAGCTTAGCGGCTAGCGGGAGGGTAATTAGCTCCTACAATGAGCAGTTCTTC. Protein: CASSLAASGRVISSYNEQFF.

DNA of the CDR3: TGCGCCAGCAGCTTGGACAGGGGGGAAAAACTGTTTTTT. This codes for CASSLDRGEKLFF. The V call is TRBV5-1, the J call TRBJ1-4, with 8 nucleotides matching TRBD1. The trim removed 0 bases at V and 8 bases at J, leaving 0 bases unmatched. The CDR3 runs 13 residues. Germline V gene data show CDR1 as SGHRS and CDR2 as YFSETQ.

The chain links TRBV10-2 to TRBJ1-4; D is unclear. The V end lost 6 bases, the J end lost 8 bases, and 13 bases lay between the germline ends. Germline V CDR1 and CDR2: WSHSY, SAAADI. The CDR3 runs to 13 residues. The CDR3 region has the DNA TGCGCCAGCAGACCCCCCGCCGGGGAAAAACTGTTTTTT. This codes for CASRPPAGEKLFF.

The chain carries TRBV2 and TRBJ2-3, with TRBD2 as a possible D gene (5 bases). The germline gives CDR1 SNHLY, CDR2 FYNNEI. Trimming removed 4 bases from V and 1 base from J, with 9 bases in between. The CDR3 extends over 14 amino acids. Here the CDR3 reads CASSGEWGTDTQYF. The CDR3 DNA follows: TGTGCCAGCAGTGGGGAGTGGGGCACAGATACGCAGTATTTT.

V is TRBV10-2 and J is TRBJ2-2, with 7 nucleotides matching TRBD2. CDR3 length: 15 residues. Germline CDR1 is WSHSY and CDR2 is SAAADI. The trim removed 8 bases at V and 7 bases at J, leaving 13 bases unmatched. The DNA for the CDR3 is TGCGCCAGCGCTCCGTCGGGGGGTAAGGGCGGGGAGCTGTTTTTT. Translation: CASAPSGGKGGELFF.

V gene TRBV28 combines with J gene TRBJ2-1; D possibly corresponds to TRBD2 (6 bases). The CDR3 is 12 amino acids. The V end was cut by 10 bases, the J end by 6 bases, with 13 bases between. The germline V gene has CDR1 MDHEN and CDR2 SYDVKM. Written as DNA, the CDR3 is TGTGCCACCTGGTCGGGAGTCAATGAGCAGTTCTTC. Residues: CATWSGVNEQFF. The full variable domain, its missing parts supplied by reference TRBV28 and TRBJ2-1, is DVKVTQSSRYLVKRTGEKVFLECVQDMDHENMFWYRQDPGLGLRLIYFSYDVKMKEKGDIPEGYSVSREKKERFSLILESASTNQTSMYLCATWSGVNEQFFGPGTRLTVL.

This clone appeared once. This sequence joins TRBV28 and TRBJ2-7; D is undetermined. In germline, CDR1 is MDHEN, CDR2 SYDVKM. This CDR3 region has 14 residues. V lost 2 bases and J lost 0, with 8 bases in between. CDR3 residues: CASSLSRISYEQYF. DNA of the CDR3: TGTGCCAGCAGTTTAAGCAGGATCTCCTACGAGCAGTACTTC.

The chain is built from TRBV11-2 and TRBJ2-1, with TRBD2 matching over 9 bases. The germline gives CDR1 SGHAT, CDR2 FQNNGV. Trimming removed 1 base from V and 1 base from J; junction bases left unmatched: 5. The CDR3 contains 17 residues. This CDR3 is CASSLGVSGSSYNEQFF. CDR3 nucleotide sequence: TGTGCCAGCAGCTTAGGGGTTAGCGGGAGTTCCTACAATGAGCAGTTCTTC.

J is TRBJ1-1 and V is TRBV6-1; possibly TRBD1 for D (5 bases). Germline V gene lookup returns CDR1 MNHNS and CDR2 SASEGT. The V gene lost 0 bases and the J gene lost 9 bases, with 14 bases spanning the gap. CDR3 length: 14 amino acids. The CDR3 DNA reads as TGTGCCAGCAGTGAAGCCGGCAGGGATGACCAAGCTTTCTTT. Protein product: CASSEAGRDDQAFF.

The chain employs TRBV27 and TRBJ2-2; 13 bases agree with TRBD2. Germline loops: CDR1 MNHEY, CDR2 SMNVEV (reference sequence). The CDR3 is made up of 16 amino acids. J lost 5 bases, V lost 2 bases, and 2 bases had no gene match. CDR3 amino acids: CASSLGLAGVTGELFF. For the CDR3, the DNA is TGTGCCAGCAGTTTAGGACTAGCGGGAGTGACCGGGGAGCTGTTTTTT.

The J gene is TRBJ2-4, the V gene TRBV19, with a possible D match to TRBD2 (5 bases). In germline, CDR1 is LNHDA, CDR2 SQIVND (reference sequence). Trimming stripped 7 bases from V and 1 base from J, with 14 bases between. This CDR3 has 15 amino acids. CDR3 residues: CASKDFSGAKNIQYF. CDR3 bases: TGTGCCAGTAAGGATTTCTCGGGGGCCAAAAACATTCAGTACTTC.

V is TRBV7-3 and J is TRBJ2-3, with TRBD2 matching over 9 bases. V gave up 3 bases and J gave up 3 bases; unmatched junction bases: 4. The CDR3 is 15 residues long. The germline CDR1 and CDR2 sequences are SGHTA and FQGTGA. The CDR3 spells CASSFSGRDTDTQYF. CDR3 sequence (DNA): TGTGCCAGCAGCTTTAGCGGGAGAGATACAGATACGCAGTATTTT. Using reference TRBV7-3 and TRBJ2-3 for the parts outside the CDR3, the full variable domain is GAGVSQTPSNKVTEKGKYVELRCDPISGHTALYWYRQSLGQGPEFLIYFQGTGAADDSGLPNDRFFAVRPEGSVSTLKIQRTERGDSAVYLCASSFSGRDTDTQYFGPGTRLTVL.

This rearrangement joins TRBV24-1 to TRBJ1-5, with D possibly being TRBD1 (6 bases). Trimming cost V 9 bases and J 4 bases, with 12 bases left between them. Germline loops: CDR1 KGHDR, CDR2 SFDVKD. The CDR3 is 13 amino acids. The CDR3 nucleotides are TGTGCCACCTCAACAGGGCCGAATCAGCCCCAGCATTTT. Translating it yields CATSTGPNQPQHF.